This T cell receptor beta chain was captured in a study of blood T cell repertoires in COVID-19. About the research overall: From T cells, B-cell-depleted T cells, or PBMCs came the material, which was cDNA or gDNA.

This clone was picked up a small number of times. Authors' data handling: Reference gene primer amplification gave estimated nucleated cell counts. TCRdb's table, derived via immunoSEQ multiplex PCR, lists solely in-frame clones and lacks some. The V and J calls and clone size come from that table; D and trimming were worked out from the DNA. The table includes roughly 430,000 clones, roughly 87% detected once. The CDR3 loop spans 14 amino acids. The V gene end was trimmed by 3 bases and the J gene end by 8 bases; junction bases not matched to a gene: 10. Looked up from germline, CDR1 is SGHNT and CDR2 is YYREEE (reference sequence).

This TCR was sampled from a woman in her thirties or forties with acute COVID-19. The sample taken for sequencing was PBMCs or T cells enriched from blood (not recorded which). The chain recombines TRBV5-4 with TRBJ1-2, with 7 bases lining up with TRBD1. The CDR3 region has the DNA TGTGCCAGCAGCTATTTAGGGGGCGCGAAGGGCTACACCTTC. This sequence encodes CASSYLGGAKGYTF.